This TCR beta chain comes out of a study of glioma-infiltrating T cells. Whole-study results and caveats: Tissue-blood divergence was below expectation in non-neoplastic patients, above in gliomas. Tissue and blood shared very few CDR3 sequences.

For this clonotype: Its target is unknown.

Germline CDR1 is MNHNS and CDR2 is SASEGT. Trimming shortened V by 7 bases and J by 10 bases, and 22 bases separated the two germline ends. The CDR3 runs 15 residues. TCR alpha and beta CDR3 regions were amplified from RNA using iRepertoire nested multiplex PCR. One-step reverse transcription and amplification started from approximately 100-400 ng of tissue mRNA or PBMC total RNA. Each CDR3 protein gets one entry after TCRdb re-called the multiplex PCR reads with MiXCR. Of some 180,000 distinct CDR3 sequences listed, 30% to 40% were seen once; the top ten hold around 21%. The chain has TRBV6-1 and TRBJ1-4; D is perhaps TRBD1 (6 bases). The sequence was collected from a human donor with low-grade glioma or glioblastoma, undergoing nonglioma brain surgery, or in good health (not recorded which). The specimen sequenced was glioma tissue, nonneoplastic brain tissue, or PBMCs (not recorded which). The DNA of the CDR3 is TGTGCCAGCACCCGAGGGGGTGGGCACTATGGAAAACTGTTTTTT. This sequence encodes CASTRGGGHYGKLFF.